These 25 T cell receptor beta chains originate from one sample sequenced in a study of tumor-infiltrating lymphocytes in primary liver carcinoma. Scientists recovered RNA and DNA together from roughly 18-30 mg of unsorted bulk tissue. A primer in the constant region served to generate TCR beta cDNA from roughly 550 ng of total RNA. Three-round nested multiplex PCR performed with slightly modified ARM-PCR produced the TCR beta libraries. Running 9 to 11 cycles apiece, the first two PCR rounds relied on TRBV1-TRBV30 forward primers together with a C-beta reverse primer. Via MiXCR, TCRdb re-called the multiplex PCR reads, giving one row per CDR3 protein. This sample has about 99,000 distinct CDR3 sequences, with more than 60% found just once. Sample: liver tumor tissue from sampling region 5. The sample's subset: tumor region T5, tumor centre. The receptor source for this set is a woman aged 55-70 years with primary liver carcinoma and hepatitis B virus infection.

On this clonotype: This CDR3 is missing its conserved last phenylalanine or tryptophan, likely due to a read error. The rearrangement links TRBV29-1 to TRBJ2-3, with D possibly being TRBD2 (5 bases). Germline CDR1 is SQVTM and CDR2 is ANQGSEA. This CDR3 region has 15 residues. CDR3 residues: CRVRGPAVSTDTQYL. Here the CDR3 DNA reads TGCAGGGTCCGAGGACCAGCGGTTAGCACAGATACGCAGTATCTT.

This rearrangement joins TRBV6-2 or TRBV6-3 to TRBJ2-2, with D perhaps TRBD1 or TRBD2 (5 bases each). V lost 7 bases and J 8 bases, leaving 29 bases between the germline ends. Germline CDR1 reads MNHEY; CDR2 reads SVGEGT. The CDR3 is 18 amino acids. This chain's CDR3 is CASTLLGDPRWGTGELFF. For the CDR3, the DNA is TGTGCCAGCACCCTACTAGGGGACCCGAGATGGGGTACTGGGGAGCTGTTTTTT.

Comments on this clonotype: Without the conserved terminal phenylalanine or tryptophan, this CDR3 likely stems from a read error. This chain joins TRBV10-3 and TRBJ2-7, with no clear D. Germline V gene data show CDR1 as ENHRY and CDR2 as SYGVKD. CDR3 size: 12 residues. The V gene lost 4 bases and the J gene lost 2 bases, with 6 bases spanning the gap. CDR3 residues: CAISADPYEQYY. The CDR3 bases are TGTGCCATCAGTGCCGACCCCTACGAGCAGTACTAT.

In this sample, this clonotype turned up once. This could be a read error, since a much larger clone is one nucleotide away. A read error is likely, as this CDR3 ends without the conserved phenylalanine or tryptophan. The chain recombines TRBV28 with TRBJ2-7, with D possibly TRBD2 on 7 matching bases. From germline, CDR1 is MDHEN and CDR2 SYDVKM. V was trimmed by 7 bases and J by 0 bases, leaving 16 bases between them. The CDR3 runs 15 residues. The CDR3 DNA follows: TGTGCCAGCACTGAAGGAGGGGGGGTCTCCTACGAGCAGTACCTC. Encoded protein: CASTEGGGVSYEQYL.

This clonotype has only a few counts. The CDR3 sequence is CASSRDGQETQYF. CDR3 DNA sequence: TGTGCCAGCAGCCGGGACGGCCAAGAGACCCAGTACTTC. The chain is built from TRBV7-9 and TRBJ2-5; D could derive from TRBD1 or TRBD2 (5 bases each). Looked up from germline, CDR1 is SEHNR and CDR2 is FQNEAQ (reference sequence). This CDR3 comprises 13 residues. V was clipped by 5 bases and J by 1 base, with 8 bases between them.

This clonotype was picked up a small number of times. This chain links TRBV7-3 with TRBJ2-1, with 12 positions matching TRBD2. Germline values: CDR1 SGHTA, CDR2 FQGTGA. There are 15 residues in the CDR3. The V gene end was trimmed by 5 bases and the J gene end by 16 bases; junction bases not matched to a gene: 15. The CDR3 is CASSPTGTSGSPIFF. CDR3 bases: TGTGCCAGCAGCCCTACCGGGACTAGCGGGTCTCCCATTTTCTTC.

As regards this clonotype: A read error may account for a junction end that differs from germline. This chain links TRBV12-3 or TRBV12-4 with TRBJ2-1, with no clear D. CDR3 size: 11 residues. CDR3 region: CVSSPTEEQFF. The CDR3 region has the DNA TGTGTCAGCAGCCCGACGGAGGAGCAGTTCTTC.

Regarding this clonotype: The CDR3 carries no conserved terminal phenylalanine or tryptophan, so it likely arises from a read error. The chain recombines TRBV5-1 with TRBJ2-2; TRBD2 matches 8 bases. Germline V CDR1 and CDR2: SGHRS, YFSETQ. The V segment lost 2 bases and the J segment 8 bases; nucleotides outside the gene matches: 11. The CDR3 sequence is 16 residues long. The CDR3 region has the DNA TGCGCCAGCAGCTTTAGAGCGGGAGTCGGTCCTGGGGAGCTGTTTATT. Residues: CASSFRAGVGPGELFI.

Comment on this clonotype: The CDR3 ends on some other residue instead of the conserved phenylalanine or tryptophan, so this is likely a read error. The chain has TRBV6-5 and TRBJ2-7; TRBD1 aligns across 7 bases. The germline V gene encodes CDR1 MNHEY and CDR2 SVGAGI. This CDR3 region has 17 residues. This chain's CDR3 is CASSYSAPGQSSYKQYL. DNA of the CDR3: TGTGCCAGCAGTTATTCGGCCCCGGGACAGAGCTCCTACAAGCAGTACTTA.

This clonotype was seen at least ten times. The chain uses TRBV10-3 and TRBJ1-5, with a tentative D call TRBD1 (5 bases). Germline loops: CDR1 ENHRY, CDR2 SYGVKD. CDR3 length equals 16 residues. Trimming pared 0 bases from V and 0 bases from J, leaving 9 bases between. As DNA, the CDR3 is TGTGCCATCAGTGAGTCAAGGGGAAATAGCAATCAGCCCCAGCATTTT. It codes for CAISESRGNSNQPQHF.

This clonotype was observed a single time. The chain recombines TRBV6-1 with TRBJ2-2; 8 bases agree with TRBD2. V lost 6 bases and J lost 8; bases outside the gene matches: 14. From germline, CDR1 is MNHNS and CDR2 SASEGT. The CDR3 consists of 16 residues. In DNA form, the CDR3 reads TGTGCCAGCAGAGGCGGAGACGGGAGGGCATCAGGGGAGCTGTTTTTT. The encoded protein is CASRGGDGRASGELFF.

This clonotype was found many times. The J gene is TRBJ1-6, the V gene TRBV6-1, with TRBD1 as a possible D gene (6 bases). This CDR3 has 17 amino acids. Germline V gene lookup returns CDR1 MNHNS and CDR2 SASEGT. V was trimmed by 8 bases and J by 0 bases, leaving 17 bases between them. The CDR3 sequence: CASDLALDSSYNSPLHF. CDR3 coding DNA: TGTGCCAGCGACCTAGCCCTGGACAGCTCCTATAATTCACCCCTCCACTTT.

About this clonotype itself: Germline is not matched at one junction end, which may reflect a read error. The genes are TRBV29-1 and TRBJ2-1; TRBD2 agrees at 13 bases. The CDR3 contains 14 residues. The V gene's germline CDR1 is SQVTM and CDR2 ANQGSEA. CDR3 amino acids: CSVAGTSGKYERFF. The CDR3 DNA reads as TGCAGCGTTGCAGGGACTAGCGGGAAATATGAGCGGTTCTTC.

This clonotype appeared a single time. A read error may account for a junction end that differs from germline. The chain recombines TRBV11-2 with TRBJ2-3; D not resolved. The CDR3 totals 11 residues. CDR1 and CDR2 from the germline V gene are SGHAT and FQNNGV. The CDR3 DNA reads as TGTGCCAGCAGCCACACAGATACACAGTATTTT. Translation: CASSHTDTQYF.

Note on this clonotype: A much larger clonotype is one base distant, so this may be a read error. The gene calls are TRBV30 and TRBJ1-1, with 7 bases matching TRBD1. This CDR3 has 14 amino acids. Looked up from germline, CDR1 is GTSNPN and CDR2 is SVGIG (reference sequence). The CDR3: CAWMQGGSGTEALF. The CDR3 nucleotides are TGTGCCTGGATGCAGGGGGGATCGGGGACTGAAGCTCTCTTT. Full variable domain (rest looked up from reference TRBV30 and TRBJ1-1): SQTIHQWPATLVQPVGSPLSLECTVEGTSNPNLYWYRQAAGRGLQLLFYSVGIGQISSEVPQNLSASRPQDRQFILSSKKLLLSDSGFYLCAWMQGGSGTEALFGQGTRLTVV.

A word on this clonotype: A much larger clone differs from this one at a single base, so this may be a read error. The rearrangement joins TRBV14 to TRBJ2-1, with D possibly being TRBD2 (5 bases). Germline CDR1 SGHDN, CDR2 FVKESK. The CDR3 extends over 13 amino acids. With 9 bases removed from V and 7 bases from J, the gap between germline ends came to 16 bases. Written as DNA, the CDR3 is TGTGCCAGAGAGAAGGCGGGCGCGAATGAGCAGTTCTTC. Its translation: CAREKAGANEQFF.

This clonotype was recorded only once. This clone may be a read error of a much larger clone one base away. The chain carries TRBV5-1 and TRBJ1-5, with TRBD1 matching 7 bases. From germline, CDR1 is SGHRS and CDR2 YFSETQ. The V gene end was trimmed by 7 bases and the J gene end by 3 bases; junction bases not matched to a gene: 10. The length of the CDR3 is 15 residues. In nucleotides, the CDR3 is TGCGCCAGCGGCAAGGGGACAGATCCCAATCAGCCCCAGCATTTT. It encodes CASGKGTDPNQPQHF.

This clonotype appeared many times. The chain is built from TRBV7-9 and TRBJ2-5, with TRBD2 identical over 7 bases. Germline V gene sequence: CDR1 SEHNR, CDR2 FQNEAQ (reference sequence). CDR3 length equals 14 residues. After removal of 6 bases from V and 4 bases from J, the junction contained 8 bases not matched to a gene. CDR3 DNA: TGTGCCAGCAGTATCCAGCGGGATCGAGAGACCCAGTACTTC. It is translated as CASSIQRDRETQYF. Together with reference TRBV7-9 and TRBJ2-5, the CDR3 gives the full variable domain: DTGVSQNPRHKITKRGQNVTFRCDPISEHNRLYWYRQTLGQGPEFLTYFQNEAQLEKSRLLSDRFSAERPKGSFSTLEIQRTEQGDSAMYLCASSIQRDRETQYFGPGTRLLVL.

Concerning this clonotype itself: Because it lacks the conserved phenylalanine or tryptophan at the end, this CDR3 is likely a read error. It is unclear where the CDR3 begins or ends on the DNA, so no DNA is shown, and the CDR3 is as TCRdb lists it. The CDR3: CASRPSAASTDTLYM. The V and J genes are TRBV11-2 and TRBJ2-3; the DNA was not used to check the table's D call, TRBD2. The CDR3 is made up of 15 amino acids, end residues included. Germline V CDR1 and CDR2: SGHAT, FQNNGV.

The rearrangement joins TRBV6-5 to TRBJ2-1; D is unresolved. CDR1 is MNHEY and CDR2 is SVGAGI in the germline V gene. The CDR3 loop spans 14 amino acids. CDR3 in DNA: TGTGGCATCAGCGCGTCGAGCTCCTACAATGAGCAGTTCTTC. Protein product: CGISASSSYNEQFF.

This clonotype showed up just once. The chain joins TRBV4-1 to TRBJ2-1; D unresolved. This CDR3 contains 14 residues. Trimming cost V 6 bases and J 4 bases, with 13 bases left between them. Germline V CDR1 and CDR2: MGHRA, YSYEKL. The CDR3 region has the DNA TGCGCCAGCAGTCAAAATTGGCGGTACAATGAGCAGTTCTTC. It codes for CASSQNWRYNEQFF.

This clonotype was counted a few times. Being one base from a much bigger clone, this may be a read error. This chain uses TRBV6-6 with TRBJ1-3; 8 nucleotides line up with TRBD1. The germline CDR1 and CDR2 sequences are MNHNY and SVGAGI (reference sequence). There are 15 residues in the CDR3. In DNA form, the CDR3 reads TGTGCCAGCAGTTACTTCGCACAGGGGGGAAACACCGTATATTTT. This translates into CASSYFAQGGNTVYF.

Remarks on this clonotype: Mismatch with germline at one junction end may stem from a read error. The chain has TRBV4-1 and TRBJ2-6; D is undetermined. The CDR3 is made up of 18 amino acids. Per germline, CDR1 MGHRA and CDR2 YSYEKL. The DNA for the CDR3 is TGCGTCAGCAGCCAAGATGGTGGGAAAACCTCTGGGGCCAACGTCCTGACTTTC. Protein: CVSSQDGGKTSGANVLTF.

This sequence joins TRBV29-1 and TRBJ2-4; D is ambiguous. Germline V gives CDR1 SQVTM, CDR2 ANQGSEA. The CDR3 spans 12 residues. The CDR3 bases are TGCAGGGTCGGACGGGCTGGAAGCATTCAGTACTTC. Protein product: CRVGRAGSIQYF. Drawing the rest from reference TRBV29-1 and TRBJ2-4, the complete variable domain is SAVISQKPSRDICQRGTSLTIQCQVDSQVTMMFWYRQQPGQSLTLIATANQGSEATYESGFVIDKFPISRPNLTFSTLTVSNMSPEDSSIYLCRVGRAGSIQYFGAGTRLSVL.

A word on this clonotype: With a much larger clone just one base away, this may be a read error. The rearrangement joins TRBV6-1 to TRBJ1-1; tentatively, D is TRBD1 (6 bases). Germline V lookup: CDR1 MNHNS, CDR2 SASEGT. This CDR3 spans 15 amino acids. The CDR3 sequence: CASSEGGGPGTEALF. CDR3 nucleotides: TGTGCCAGCAGTGAAGGCGGGGGGCCGGGCACTGAAGCTCTCTTT.